These 23 T cell receptor beta chains came from one sample sequenced in a study of T-cell memory formation after mild COVID-19. MiXCR, run by TCRdb on the 5' RACE reads, gives a single entry per CDR3 protein. The repertoire consists of 65,000 to 100,000 distinct CDR3 sequences, with about 13% occurring once and the leading ten covering about 40%. Material for sequencing was PBMCs or a T cell subset sorted from them (not recorded which). All receptors come from a man younger than 35 who had mild COVID-19 (a few samples of this study predate the infection). Cell type and time point are not known.

This clonotype occurred a few times. The J gene is TRBJ2-2, the V gene TRBV10-1, with 7 bases aligning to TRBD1. The CDR3 is 15 amino acids. The trim removed 3 bases at V and 2 bases at J, leaving 3 bases unmatched. Germline CDR1 is WNHNN and CDR2 is SYGVQD (reference sequence). The chain's CDR3 is CASSDGTENTGELFF. In DNA form, the CDR3 reads TGCGCCAGCAGTGACGGGACAGAAAACACCGGGGAGCTGTTTTTT.

The V and J genes are TRBV6-2 or TRBV6-3 and TRBJ1-2; TRBD1 aligns across 7 bases. Germline assignment: CDR1 MNHEY and CDR2 SVGEGT. The trim removed 5 bases at V and 3 bases at J, leaving 9 bases unmatched. CDR3 length: 15 amino acids. CDR3 residues: CASSPKETGHYGYTF. The DNA for the CDR3 is TGTGCCAGCAGTCCGAAGGAGACAGGGCACTATGGCTACACCTTC.

This rearrangement joins TRBV20-1 to TRBJ1-5; no definite D call. V dropped 5 bases and J dropped 1 base, with 15 bases sitting between them. From germline, CDR1 is DFQATT and CDR2 SNEGSKA (reference sequence). This CDR3 spans 15 amino acids. This chain's CDR3 is CSAPRSGRSNQPQHF. The CDR3 bases are TGCAGTGCTCCAAGATCCGGGCGAAGCAATCAGCCCCAGCATTTT.

J is TRBJ1-1 and V is TRBV12-3 or TRBV12-4; a possible D gene is TRBD1 (6 bases). V was clipped by 2 bases and J by 1 base, with 8 bases between them. This CDR3 comprises 14 residues. Here the CDR3 DNA reads TGTGCCAGCAGTTTAAAGGGGGGGAACACTGAAGCTTTCTTT. Its protein is CASSLKGGNTEAFF.

The rearrangement uses TRBV2 and TRBJ2-1, with D possibly matching TRBD1 (6 bases). Per the germline V gene, CDR1 is SNHLY and CDR2 is FYNNEI. The CDR3 consists of 15 residues. The ends were cut back, 5 bases at V and 5 bases at J, with 16 bases in the middle. The CDR3 sequence is CASSRDIDLDNEQFF. The CDR3 nucleotides read TGTGCCAGCAGTCGGGACATCGACCTCGACAATGAGCAGTTCTTC. Combining the CDR3 with reference TRBV2 and TRBJ2-1 gives the whole variable domain EPEVTQTPSHQVTQMGQEVILRCVPISNHLYFYWYRQILGQKVEFLVSFYNNEISEKSEIFDDQFSVERPDGSNFTLKIRSTKLEDSAMYFCASSRDIDLDNEQFFGPGTRLTVL.

The CDR3 region has the DNA TGTGCCATCAGCTCCAGCGGGGACACAGATACGCAGTATTTT. Amino acids: CAISSSGDTDTQYF. The genes are TRBV10-3 and TRBJ2-3, with 7 bases lining up with TRBD2. There are 14 residues in the CDR3. Germline V gene lookup returns CDR1 ENHRY and CDR2 SYGVKD. J gave up 2 bases and V 6 bases, and 5 bases lay outside the gene matches.

In DNA form, the CDR3 reads TGTGCCAGCAGTGACGGTCAGGGGGCCCTATTAAACAATGAGCAGTTCTTC. It yields the protein CASSDGQGALLNNEQFF. The genes are TRBV6-4 and TRBJ2-1; 8 nucleotides line up with TRBD1. Germline V gene data show CDR1 as MRHNA and CDR2 as SNTAGT. The V and J ends lost 2 bases and 5 bases, in that order; junction bases with no gene match: 11. The CDR3 sequence is 17 residues long.

This clonotype showed up many times. The V and J genes are TRBV6-4 and TRBJ2-1; no reliable D call. V was shortened by 2 bases and J by 2 bases, with 10 bases between the two germline ends. The germline CDR1 and CDR2 sequences are MRHNA and SNTAGT. The CDR3 has 15 amino acids. The DNA for the CDR3 is TGTGCCAGCAGTGACGGCACGGACCCCTACAATGAGCAGTTCTTC. It encodes CASSDGTDPYNEQFF.

This clonotype was counted only a few times. The chain combines TRBV5-5 with TRBJ1-5; 7 positions match TRBD1. The CDR3 length is 18 residues. CDR1 and CDR2 from the germline V gene are SGHKS and YYEKEE (reference sequence). Trimming at V came to 5 bases and at J to 0 bases, leaving 14 bases not matched to a gene. CDR3 in amino acids: CASRVTGEDSYSNQPQHF. CDR3 in DNA: TGTGCCAGCAGGGTAACAGGGGAAGACTCTTATAGCAATCAGCCCCAGCATTTT.

This clonotype was recorded at least ten times. The V gene is TRBV6-2 or TRBV6-3, the J gene TRBJ2-1; D remains unclear. Germline values: CDR1 MNHEY, CDR2 SVGEGT. V was pared by 2 bases and J by 1 base, with 12 bases between. There are 16 residues in the CDR3. The CDR3 sequence: CASSYRMDKSYNEQFF. DNA for the CDR3: TGTGCCAGCAGTTACCGGATGGATAAGTCCTACAATGAGCAGTTCTTC.

The J gene is TRBJ2-3, the V gene TRBV3-1; 7 bases are a match to TRBD2. Trimming at V came to 4 bases and at J to 6 bases, leaving 13 bases not matched to a gene. The V gene's germline CDR1 is LGHDT and CDR2 YNNKEL (reference sequence). The CDR3 is 16 residues long. The CDR3 DNA follows: TGTGCCAGCAGCCGACTAGCCTGGGGGACCGAGGATACGCAGTATTTT. Protein: CASSRLAWGTEDTQYF.

This clonotype was found a few times. The chain carries TRBV27 and TRBJ2-2; D remains ambiguous. The CDR3 is 13 residues long. V was pared by 5 bases and J by 8 bases, with 12 bases between. Per the germline V gene, CDR1 is MNHEY and CDR2 is SMNVEV (reference sequence). The CDR3 region is CASSIGPSGELFF. DNA of the CDR3: TGTGCCAGCAGTATAGGTCCCTCGGGGGAGCTGTTTTTT.

V usage is TRBV28 and J usage is TRBJ2-7; D might be TRBD1 (5 bases). The CDR3 has 13 amino acids. Germline V gene data show CDR1 as MDHEN and CDR2 as SYDVKM. Trimming left V 4 bases short and J 3 bases short, with 10 bases between. Here the CDR3 DNA reads TGTGCCAGCAGTTCCAGGGATTTCTACGAGCAGTACGTC. It yields the protein CASSSRDFYEQYV.

The chain employs TRBV10-3 and TRBJ1-6; D is unresolved. The V and J ends lost 2 bases and 12 bases respectively, with 8 bases between them. Looked up from germline, CDR1 is ENHRY and CDR2 is SYGVKD. The CDR3 totals 12 residues. CDR3 DNA: TGTGCCATCAGTGAGAGCGGGGTACCCCTCCACTTT. Translating gives CAISESGVPLHF.

This clonotype occurred many times. The chain joins TRBV19 to TRBJ2-3; 9 bases are a match to TRBD1. Germline V CDR1 and CDR2: LNHDA, SQIVND (reference sequence). This CDR3 is built from 16 residues. The ends lost 5 bases at V and 0 bases at J; junction bases unmatched: 6. CDR3: CASSLAGTGSTDTQYF. In DNA form, the CDR3 reads TGTGCCAGTAGTCTCGCCGGGACAGGGAGCACAGATACGCAGTATTTT.

In this sample, this clonotype turned up a few times. The J gene is TRBJ1-1, the V gene TRBV10-3, with a weak D call TRBD1 (6 bases). The germline V gene encodes CDR1 ENHRY and CDR2 SYGVKD. The V end was cut by 6 bases, the J end by 1 base, with 12 bases between. The CDR3 length is 14 residues. The CDR3 DNA sequence: TGTGCCATCAGAGGACAGTCCAAGAACACTGAAGCTTTCTTT. It translates to CAIRGQSKNTEAFF.

The chain recombines TRBV12-3 or TRBV12-4 with TRBJ1-5; D might be TRBD1 (6 bases). CDR3 length: 16 amino acids. The V end lost 8 bases, the J end lost 7 bases, and 24 bases lay between the germline ends. The DNA for the CDR3 is TGTGCCAGCTCCCCACCTAGAGTCGGGGGGCAGCAGCCCCAGCATTTT. Amino acids: CASSPPRVGGQQPQHF.

The chain uses TRBV7-2 and TRBJ1-4; D possibly corresponds to TRBD1 (6 bases). CDR3 size: 16 residues. Trimming pared 4 bases from V and 8 bases from J, leaving 20 bases between. Germline V CDR1 and CDR2: SGHTA, FQGNSA. In nucleotides, the CDR3 is TGTGCCAGCAGCTCATCCCGAGGGGGGCGAGGGGAAAAACTGTTTTTT. Translated: CASSSSRGGRGEKLFF.

This clonotype was seen just once. The chain uses TRBV18 and TRBJ1-5, with 8 bases that match TRBD1. Germline loops: CDR1 KGHSH, CDR2 LQKENI. Losses at the gene ends were 3 bases for V and 5 bases for J; bases not matched to a gene: 3. The CDR3 totals 14 residues. The CDR3 DNA is TGTGCCAGCTCACCGGGACAGGACTATCAGCCCCAGCATTTT. Encoded protein: CASSPGQDYQPQHF.

The J gene is TRBJ2-3, the V gene TRBV7-9, with D hard to call. Germline CDR1 SEHNR, CDR2 FQNEAQ (reference sequence). V gave up 8 bases and J gave up 0 bases, with 9 bases separating them. This CDR3 has 13 residues. The CDR3 sequence is CASHELSTDTQYF. CDR3 bases: TGTGCCAGCCACGAGTTGAGCACAGATACGCAGTATTTT.

The V gene is TRBV7-3, the J gene TRBJ2-6; 9 bases agree with TRBD2. There are 18 residues in the CDR3. Unmatched junction bases numbered 7, after V lost 4 bases and J lost 0 bases. The germline V gene encodes CDR1 SGHTA and CDR2 FQGTGA. CDR3 DNA sequence: TGTGCCAGCAGCTGGTCAGCGGGGGGTTTCTCTGGGGCCAACGTCCTGACTTTC. This encodes CASSWSAGGFSGANVLTF. Drawing the rest from reference TRBV7-3 and TRBJ2-6, the complete variable domain is GAGVSQTPSNKVTEKGKYVELRCDPISGHTALYWYRQSLGQGPEFLIYFQGTGAADDSGLPNDRFFAVRPEGSVSTLKIQRTERGDSAVYLCASSWSAGGFSGANVLTFGAGSRLTVL.

This chain links TRBV4-3 with TRBJ1-2; the match to TRBD1 covers 8 bases. The ends lost 4 bases at V and 0 bases at J; junction bases unmatched: 10. This CDR3 comprises 17 residues. The germline gives CDR1 LGHNA, CDR2 YSLEER. CDR3 sequence reads: CASSRTIDRGPNYGYTF. The DNA for the CDR3 is TGCGCCAGCAGCCGTACTATAGACAGGGGCCCTAACTATGGCTACACCTTC.

A few counts support this clonotype. In nucleotides, the CDR3 is TGTGCCAGCTCACCCACGGGGGCCGGGACTGAAGCTTTCTTT. Its protein product is CASSPTGAGTEAFF. The rearrangement links TRBV18 to TRBJ1-1; a possible D gene is TRBD1 (6 bases). Germline loops: CDR1 KGHSH, CDR2 LQKENI. This CDR3 is 14 amino acids long. Deletions cut 3 bases from V and 5 bases from J, with 13 bases between. The full variable domain, with the rest looked up from reference TRBV18 and TRBJ1-1, is NAGVMQNPRHLVRRRGQEARLRCSPMKGHSHVYWYRQLPEEGLKFMVYLQKENIIDESGMPKERFSAEFPKEGPSILRIQQVVRGDSAAYFCASSPTGAGTEAFFGQGTRLTVV.